This T cell receptor (beta chain) came from a study of T cells in Graves' hyperthyroidism and ophthalmopathy (dated by TCRdb to about 2019). For the study in its entirety: Peripheral blood was sampled at the time of initial diagnosis, prior to any treatment. The paper describes TCR Vbeta CDR3 sequencing of fewer than 150 peripheral blood samples, made up of some 40 ophthalmopathy patients, approximately 76 hyperthyroidism patients and roughly 17 progressor patients. The study also compared thyroid tissue and blood T-cell repertoires from a handful of Graves' hyperthyroidism patients. A discovery cohort of fewer than 110 patients, 43 with Graves' ophthalmopathy and about 60 with stable Graves' hyperthyroidism, was used to find distinguishing TCR V-J signatures. Whether ophthalmopathy could be predicted prospectively was tested in an independent validation cohort made up of fewer than 20 hyperthyroidism patients plus 17 patients who later progressed to ophthalmopathy. The 95 to 100 discovery patients were randomly divided into training and test sets at a 7:3 ratio. After sampling, hyperthyroidism patients received methimazole starting at 30 mg daily, and ophthalmopathy patients received high-dose intravenous methylprednisolone.

Trimming accounts for 1 base at V and 3 bases at J, while the number of junction bases matched to no gene is 5. The CDR3 contains 15 residues, cysteine and phenylalanine counted. Only the CDR3 portion is preserved as DNA: 45 bases, with reading frame beginning at the first base. The germline V gene (reference sequence) sets CDR1 to LNHDA and CDR2 to SQIVND. The TCR beta CDR3 regions were amplified from RNA transcripts. The TCR CDR3 was subjected to a first round of RT-PCR using the HTBI primer set and the Qiagen OneStep RT-PCR kit. The libraries were constructed in a second round of multiplex PCR and then size-selected and purified. The libraries were sequenced on an Illumina HiSeq2000 using paired-end 100 bp reads. Per the source publication's procedure: SOAPnuke was used to process the raw data, removing reads that contained adapters or uncalled bases, had a mean Phred below 15, or lacked an exact match to the constant primer or identifier. High-quality paired reads were merged using COPE v1.2.5, and each unique nucleotide sequence was defined as a clonotype. MiTCR v1.1 was used to align the clonotypes against IMGT TRBV, TRBD and TRBJ reference segments. The analysis was restricted to V-J combinations with a frequency above 0.0001, which together covered just over 98% of the repertoires. A TCS score was defined as the ratio between F50 (clonal expansion) and ExV (chaos), using BLOSUM62-based TCRdist between CDR3 peptides within each V-J. Welch's t-statistics and random forest reduced approximately 520 V-J features to 13, which were used in a naive Bayes classifier (R e1071). The public reads were reanalyzed by TCRdb: fastp trimming at Q25, MiXCR alignment, in-frame beta chains only. Merged by CDR3 protein, the rows form single entries marked with the most common genes and DNA. The V and J calls follow TCRdb's processing rather than the paper's. Recorded for this sample are 550,000 to 600,000 distinct CDR3 sequences; over 15% of them occurred a single time. The biggest ten clones account for about 20% of the sample.

With regard to this clonotype: The antigen it binds to is not known. No clone much larger than this one lies a single base away; base qualities are absent.

General findings and caveats noted by the study authors: Blood samples also contained most of the expanded thyroid clonotypes (frequency above 0.001), which suggests that blood repertoires may reflect thyroid immune responses. A model built on a 13 V-J signature distinguished ophthalmopathy from stable hyperthyroidism, reaching roughly 88% sensitivity and under 84% specificity in cross-validation and 80%/75% in testing. During validation, the model predicted progression to ophthalmopathy a median of around 7 months ahead of onset, with almost 71% sensitivity and 72% to 80% specificity. No statistical method was used to set the sample size in advance, and investigators knew the group allocation.

Stable Graves' hyperthyroidism was defined as no progression to ophthalmopathy during 18 months of follow-up. The hyperthyroidism patients were between 18 and 65 years old and newly diagnosed, with a disease duration of less than 2 months. The study excluded patients with uncontrolled infections, other autoimmune diseases, pregnancy or lactation. Clinical symptoms, serum thyroxine and TRAb, thyroid ultrasound, and orbital computed tomography formed the basis for the diagnoses. PBMCs were separated from under 12 ml of fresh peripheral blood using Ficoll-Paque density gradient centrifugation. Total RNA was extracted with Trizol reagent, and quality was checked on an Agilent 2100 Bioanalyzer.

The chain is encoded by TRBV19 joined to TRBJ2-5, with 7 bases aligning to TRBD1. This clonotype was sampled from a woman aged 18-30 years with Graves' hyperthyroidism. Sequenced material: blood. In nucleotide form, the sequence is TGTGCCAGTAGTATAGTCGGCGACAGGGAAGAGACCCAGTACTTC. It codes for CASSIVGDREETQYF.